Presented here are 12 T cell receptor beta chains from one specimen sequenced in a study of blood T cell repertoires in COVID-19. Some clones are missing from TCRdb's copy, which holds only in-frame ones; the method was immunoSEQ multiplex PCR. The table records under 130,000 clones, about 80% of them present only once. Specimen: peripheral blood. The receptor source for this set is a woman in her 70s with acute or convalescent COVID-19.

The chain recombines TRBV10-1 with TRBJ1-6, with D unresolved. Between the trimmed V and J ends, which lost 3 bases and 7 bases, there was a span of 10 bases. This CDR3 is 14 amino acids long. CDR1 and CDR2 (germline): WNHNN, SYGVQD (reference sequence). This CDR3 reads CASSDHSLNSPLHF. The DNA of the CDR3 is TGCGCCAGCAGTGATCACAGCTTAAATTCACCCCTCCACTTT.

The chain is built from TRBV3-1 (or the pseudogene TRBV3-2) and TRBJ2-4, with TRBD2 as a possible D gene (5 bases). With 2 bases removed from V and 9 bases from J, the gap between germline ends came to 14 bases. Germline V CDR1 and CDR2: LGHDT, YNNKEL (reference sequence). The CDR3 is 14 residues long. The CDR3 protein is CASSQKGGLGIQYF. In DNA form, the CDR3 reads TGTGCCAGCAGCCAAAAAGGTGGACTGGGCATTCAGTACTTC.

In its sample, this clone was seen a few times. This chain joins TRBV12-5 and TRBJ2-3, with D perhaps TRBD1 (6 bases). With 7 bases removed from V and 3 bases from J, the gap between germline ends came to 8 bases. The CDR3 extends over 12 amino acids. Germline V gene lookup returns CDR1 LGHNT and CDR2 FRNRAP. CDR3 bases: TGTGCTAGTGTTAGGGGGACAGATACGCAGTATTTT. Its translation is CASVRGTDTQYF.

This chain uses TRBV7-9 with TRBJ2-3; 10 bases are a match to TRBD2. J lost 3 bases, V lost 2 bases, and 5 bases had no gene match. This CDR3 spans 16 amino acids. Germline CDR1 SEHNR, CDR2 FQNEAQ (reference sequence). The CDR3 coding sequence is TGTGCCAGCAGCTTAATACTAGCGGGGTATACAGATACGCAGTATTTT. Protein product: CASSLILAGYTDTQYF.

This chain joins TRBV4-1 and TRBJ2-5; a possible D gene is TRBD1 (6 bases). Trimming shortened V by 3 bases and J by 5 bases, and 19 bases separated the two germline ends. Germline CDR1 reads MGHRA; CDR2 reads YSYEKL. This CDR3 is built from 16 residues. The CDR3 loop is CASSHTSGNRVETQYF. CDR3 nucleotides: TGCGCCAGCAGCCATACCTCCGGAAACAGGGTGGAGACCCAGTACTTC.

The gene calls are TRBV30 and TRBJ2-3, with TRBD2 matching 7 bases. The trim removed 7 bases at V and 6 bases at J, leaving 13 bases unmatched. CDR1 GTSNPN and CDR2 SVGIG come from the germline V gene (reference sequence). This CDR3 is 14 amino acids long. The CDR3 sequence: CAYSLAGGADTQYF. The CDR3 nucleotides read TGTGCCTACTCCTTAGCGGGTGGTGCGGATACGCAGTATTTT.

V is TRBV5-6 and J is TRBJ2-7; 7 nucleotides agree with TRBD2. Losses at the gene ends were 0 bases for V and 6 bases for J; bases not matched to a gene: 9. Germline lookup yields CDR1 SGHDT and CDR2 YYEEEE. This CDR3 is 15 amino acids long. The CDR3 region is CASSLGSGVGGEQYF. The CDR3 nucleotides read TGTGCCAGCAGCTTGGGCAGCGGGGTGGGCGGCGAGCAGTACTTC.

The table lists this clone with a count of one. The chain's CDR3 is CASSNTGLSNTEAFF. The CDR3 DNA sequence: TGTGCCAGCAGTAATACAGGGTTGTCGAACACTGAAGCTTTCTTT. The chain carries TRBV6-5 and TRBJ1-1; D may be TRBD1 (6 bases). CDR1 and CDR2 from the germline V gene are MNHEY and SVGAGI. Between the trimmed V and J ends, which lost 5 bases and 1 base, there was a span of 14 bases. The CDR3 runs 15 residues.

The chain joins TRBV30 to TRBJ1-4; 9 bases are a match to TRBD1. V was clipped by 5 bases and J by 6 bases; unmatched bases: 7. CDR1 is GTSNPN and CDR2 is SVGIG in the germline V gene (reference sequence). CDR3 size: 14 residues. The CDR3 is CAWATQGAYEKLFF. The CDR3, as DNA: TGTGCCTGGGCTACACAGGGGGCGTATGAAAAACTGTTTTTT.

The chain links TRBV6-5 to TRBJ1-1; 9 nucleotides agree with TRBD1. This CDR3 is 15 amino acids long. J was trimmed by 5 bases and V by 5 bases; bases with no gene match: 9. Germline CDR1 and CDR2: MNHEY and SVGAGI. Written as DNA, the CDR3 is TGTGCCAGCAGTCCCCGTGACAGGGGGGCTACTGAAGCTTTCTTT. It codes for CASSPRDRGATEAFF.

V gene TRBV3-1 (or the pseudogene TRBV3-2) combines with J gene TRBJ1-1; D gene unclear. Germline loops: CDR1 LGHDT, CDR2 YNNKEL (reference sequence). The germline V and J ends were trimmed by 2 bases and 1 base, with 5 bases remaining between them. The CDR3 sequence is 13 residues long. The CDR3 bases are TGTGCCAGCAGCCAAACAGAGAACACTGAAGCTTTCTTT. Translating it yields CASSQTENTEAFF.

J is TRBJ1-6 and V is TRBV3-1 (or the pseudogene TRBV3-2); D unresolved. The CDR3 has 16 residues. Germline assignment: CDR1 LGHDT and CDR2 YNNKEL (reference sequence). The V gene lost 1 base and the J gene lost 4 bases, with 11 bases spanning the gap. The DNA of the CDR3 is TGTGCCAGCAGCCAAGGCCGGGGAAGATATAATTCACCCCTCCACTTT. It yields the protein CASSQGRGRYNSPLHF.